These 2 T cell receptor beta chains were sequenced from one sample in a study of T cell repertoires in aging, cancer and after chemotherapy. The template was genomic DNA from peripheral blood, not RNA. A mixed TRB-A/B primer pool amplified rearranged TRB by multiplex touch-down PCR. TCRdb called the multiplex PCR reads again in MiXCR, with one record for every CDR3 protein. The sample consists of several thousand distinct CDR3 sequences, roughly two fifths of them appearing once. Sequencing was performed on blood. These receptors were taken from a human donor in good health.

The V gene is TRBV5-1, the J gene TRBJ2-1; D might be TRBD1 (5 bases). The germline V gene encodes CDR1 SGHRS and CDR2 YFSETQ. The CDR3 is 14 amino acids. Between the trimmed V and J ends, which lost 1 base and 7 bases, there was a span of 12 bases. CDR3: CASSLQGEDNEQFF. The DNA for the CDR3 is TGCGCCAGCAGCTTGCAGGGTGAGGATAATGAGCAGTTCTTC.

This clonotype has more than one count but fewer than ten. This chain links TRBV7-6 with TRBJ2-1; 9 bases map to TRBD2. The CDR3 is 14 amino acids. V lost 5 bases, J lost 7 bases, and 6 bases stayed unmatched. Germline V gives CDR1 SGHVS, CDR2 FNYEAQ. The CDR3 spells CASSPAGGSNEQFF. The CDR3 bases are TGTGCCAGCAGCCCAGCGGGAGGATCTAATGAGCAGTTCTTC.